Detailed here is one T cell receptor (beta chain). This entry is derived from a study of blood T cell repertoires in COVID-19. Study-wide background: The United States, Italy and Spain supplied acute and convalescent COVID-19 samples. The cDNA or gDNA used as material had been derived from T cells, B-cell-depleted T cells, or PBMCs.

Per the original data handling: Cell counts per sample came from amplifying reference gene primers. Sequenced by immunoSEQ multiplex PCR; TCRdb stores in-frame clones only, minus some. That table is the source of V, J and clone size, and D and trimming were worked out from the DNA. The table lists roughly 250,000 clones, less than 90% of them singletons. Germline-derived CDR1 and CDR2 are SGHDN and FVKESK. This CDR3 comprises 14 residues. V shed 1 base and J 6 bases; nucleotides not matched to a gene: 6. This chain joins TRBV14 and TRBJ2-7; 7 bases are shared with TRBD1. Sequencing was carried out using peripheral blood. The clonotype comes from a woman aged 25-40 years with COVID-19, enrolled during active disease. CDR3 nucleotide sequence: TGTGCCAGCAGCCAAGCCCCAGGGGGTGGCGAGCAGTACTTC. This codes for CASSQAPGGGEQYF.